Below, one T cell receptor beta chain is given with its context. The sample comes from a study of blood T cell repertoires in COVID-19. Overall study context: The United States, Italy and Spain were the sources of the acute and convalescent COVID-19 samples. T cells, B-cell-depleted T cells, or PBMCs provided the cDNA or gDNA that served as material.

Source study methods: Reference gene primer amplification gave nucleated cell count estimates. Sequenced by immunoSEQ multiplex PCR; TCRdb stores in-frame clones only, minus some. V and J calls and clone size come straight from that table; D and trimming were deduced from the DNA. Of 180,000 or so clones in the sample, 70% to 85% were seen once. Per the germline V gene, CDR1 is LGHDT and CDR2 is YNNKEL (reference sequence). The CDR3 contains 17 residues. V lost 1 base, J lost 3 bases, and 8 bases stayed unmatched. The chain carries TRBV3-1 (or the pseudogene TRBV3-2) and TRBJ1-5, with 8 bases fitting TRBD1. The sequenced sample consisted of peripheral blood. This TCR was sampled from a human donor with acute or convalescent COVID-19. The donor label of this sample is uncertain. The CDR3 nucleotides are TGTGCCAGCAGCCAAGGAGGGGCAGGGGGCCTCAATCAGCCCCAGCATTTT. Residues: CASSQGGAGGLNQPQHF.